This T cell receptor beta chain originates from a study of T cell responses to AZD1222 COVID-19 vaccine (dated by TCRdb to about 2021). For the wider study: AZD1222 recipients given second doses at about 4 weeks or at about 12 weeks were pooled, since spike-specific TCR depth and breadth were not found to differ between the two schedules. A total of about 230 trial participants underwent TCR sequencing, of whom around 200 received two doses of AZD1222 and about 25 received two doses of the MenACWY control vaccine. Enrollment into the trials was organized by age into subgroups of 18-55, 56-69 and 70-plus years, and those subgroups contained approximately 150, 30 and 60 TCR-sequenced participants, respectively. Study-wide findings and limitations: Spike-specific TCR breadth and depth rose significantly after two AZD1222 doses compared with day 0 and with MenACWY recipients. Only a handful of AZD1222 recipients were SARS-CoV-2 seropositive at baseline, limiting conclusions about previously exposed vaccinees. The whole spike protein was spanned by vaccine-associated CD4 TCRs, and dominant responses were seen in regions 160-218 and 743-854. Nearly half of unique spike-specific TCRs reportedly recognized epitopes outside regions mutated in the B.1.351 and B.1.1.7 variants. The 56-69-year group was small, and its depth increase did not reach significance, likely because of low power. No day 14 peak-response samples were available, so repertoires were characterized only after the peak T cell response. Most participants were white British and females outnumbered males, and the authors suggested that clonal diversity may have been underestimated.

The CDR3 regions of human TCRbeta chains were analyzed by immunosequencing. The paper's processing steps were these. Repertoire TCRs were checked for matches against a reference library of SARS-CoV-2-specific TCRs that had been generated using the MIRA antigen-specificity platform. Breadth was defined as the fraction of unique TCRs that were SARS-CoV-2-associated. Depth was defined as the fraction of total T cells that were SARS-CoV-2-associated. Each spike-specific TCR was assigned to its reactive spike region and to a CD4 or CD8 class using the MIRA data. Log10-transformed breadth and depth values were compared by one-way ANOVA with Sidak's multiple comparisons tests. TCRdb holds this immuneACCESS table with in-frame rearrangements only. Some clones are missing; in checked studies, unresolved V genes explain under half, and the rest has no known cause. D and trimming were read from the DNA, whereas the V and J calls and clone size are those reported in that table. Across this sample there are fewer than 150,000 clones, with around 93% seen only once. Of the sample, 4% to 5.5% is held by the ten largest clones.

Trimming at the junction amounts to 0 bases on V and 8 bases on J, and the germline ends lie 9 bases apart. The germline V gene (reference sequence) supplies CDR1 LGHDT and CDR2 YNNKEL. Its CDR3 holds 13 amino acids, cysteine through phenylalanine. Only the CDR3 region is kept as DNA, spanning 39 bases read in frame from base 1. This specimen's time point label, per the study, means: baseline before first vaccination. Vaccinee samples were obtained from the UK trials COV001 and COV002, which included a single-blind randomized controlled phase 2/3 trial of AZD1222 (ChAdOx1 nCoV-19) in healthy adults. For TCRbeta chain sequencing, PBMC samples were collected from trial participants at day 0 and at day 28 after the second dose. In the case of this clone: Its antigen specificity is not known. It has no much larger one-base neighbor in the sample; base qualities were not kept.

Recombination linked TRBV3-1 (or the pseudogene TRBV3-2) to TRBJ2-3, with the identity of the D gene unclear. Specimen: peripheral blood, collected on day 0 of AZD1222 vaccination. The clonotype comes from an adult in good health. The CDR3 amino acid sequence is: CASSQDGHGTQYF. The nucleotide sequence reads TGTGCCAGCAGCCAAGACGGGCACGGTACGCAGTATTTT.